The 2 T cell receptor beta chains listed next were all sequenced from one sample in a study of blood T cell repertoires in COVID-19. Method: immunoSEQ multiplex PCR; TCRdb's copy keeps in-frame clones and lacks some. The sample lists 85,000 to 130,000 clones; 71% were seen once. The specimen was peripheral blood. All receptors derive from a human donor with acute or convalescent COVID-19. The donor label of this sample is uncertain.

This clone was seen more than once but under ten times. The chain joins TRBV7-8 to TRBJ2-5; D possibly corresponds to TRBD1 (6 bases). The CDR3 consists of 21 residues. Trimming took off 0 bases at V and 2 bases at J, with 28 bases between the two ends. The germline CDR1 and CDR2 sequences are SGHVS and FQNEAQ. CDR3: CASSLAQVVDSLEVGQETQYF. In DNA form, the CDR3 reads TGTGCCAGCAGCTTAGCGCAGGTAGTGGACAGTCTAGAGGTAGGGCAAGAGACCCAGTACTTC.

This clone was seen a single time. The genes are TRBV7-3 and TRBJ2-1; 14 bases agree with TRBD2. Germline values: CDR1 SGHTA, CDR2 FQGTGA. J was trimmed by 6 bases and V by 1 base; bases with no gene match: 14. The CDR3 runs 20 residues. The CDR3 sequence is CASSLRGGTSGGRGVNEQFF. In DNA form, the CDR3 reads TGTGCCAGCAGCTTAAGAGGCGGGACTAGCGGGGGACGGGGCGTCAATGAGCAGTTCTTC.